These T cell receptor beta chains were read from a single sample in a study of CD8 T cells in ankylosing spondylitis. TCRdb reprocessed the 5' RACE reads with MiXCR, giving one entry per CDR3 protein. The data contain some 130,000 distinct CDR3 sequences, roughly an eighth of them singletons. The specimen sequenced was blood, either unsorted or a sorted T cell fraction (not recorded which). These receptors were collected from a female donor with ankylosing spondylitis or in good health (not recorded which). CDR3s include the opening cysteine and the closing phenylalanine or tryptophan. Each record gives: J gene, clone size, V gene, D gene, CDR3 protein, CDR3 DNA. A D gene is named only where the DNA matches it firmly. Size tells how often a clone was seen (once, few, many) or the class of an expanded clone, and some rows leave it out.

>TRBJ2-2|.|TRBV24-1|TRBD1
CATSDPPGQGASNTGELFF
TGTGCCACCAGTGATCCCCCCGGACAGGGGGCTTCGAACACCGGGGAGCTGTTTTTT
>TRBJ2-6|.|TRBV5-1|TRBD2
CASSETSGTASSGANVLTF
TGCGCCAGCAGCGAGACTAGCGGGACCGCTAGCTCTGGGGCCAACGTCCTGACTTTC
>TRBJ2-7|.|TRBV20-1|TRBD1
CSAGPGTGTYEQYF
TGCAGTGCTGGACCCGGGACAGGAACCTACGAGCAGTACTTC
>TRBJ2-7|.|TRBV10-3|.
CTISESRRGNYDSYEQYF
TGTACCATCAGTGAGTCAAGGAGGGGGAACTACGACTCCTACGAGCAGTACTTC
>TRBJ2-1|.|TRBV29-1|TRBD1
CSVSRGDRDYNEQFF
TGCAGCGTTTCGAGAGGGGACAGGGACTACAATGAGCAGTTCTTC
>TRBJ2-3|few|TRBV11-2|.
CASSLDVEAGAIWGPDTQYF
TGTGCCAGCAGCTTAGACGTGGAGGCGGGAGCGATCTGGGGGCCAGATACGCAGTATTTT
>TRBJ1-1|.|TRBV3-1|.
CASSSQGAEAFF
TGTGCCAGCAGCTCGCAGGGAGCTGAAGCTTTCTTT
>TRBJ2-5|.|TRBV28|.
CASTHAVQETQYF
TGTGCCAGCACCCACGCGGTCCAAGAGACCCAGTACTTC
>TRBJ1-5|.|TRBV19|.
CASSIAAARPHQPQHF
TGTGCCAGTAGTATAGCGGCAGCTCGCCCCCATCAGCCCCAGCATTTT
>TRBJ2-4|many|TRBV20-1|.
CSALARNQPRDIQYF
TGCAGTGCTTTAGCCAGGAATCAACCAAGGGACATTCAGTACTTC
>TRBJ2-7|few|TRBV6-1|.
CASSQSTALGGSREQYF
TGTGCCAGCAGCCAGTCTACGGCCCTCGGGGGATCACGCGAGCAGTACTTC
>TRBJ2-1|many|TRBV12-3/TRBV12-4|.
CASSLDGSSYNEQFF
TGTGCCAGCAGTTTGGACGGAAGCTCCTACAATGAGCAGTTCTTC
>TRBJ2-1|.|TRBV4-1|.
CASRRESSGEQFF
TGCGCCAGCAGACGGGAGTCTTCGGGTGAGCAGTTCTTC
>TRBJ1-2|.|TRBV6-1|.
CASSPGGDYGYTF
TGTGCCAGCAGCCCCGGCGGTGACTATGGCTACACCTTC
>TRBJ1-2|few|TRBV5-1|.
CASSLAAQRGYTF
TGCGCCAGCAGCTTGGCCGCCCAGCGTGGCTACACCTTC
>TRBJ1-1|.|TRBV7-3|.
CASSFDPNTEAFF
TGTGCCAGCAGCTTTGACCCGAACACTGAAGCTTTCTTT
>TRBJ2-2|many|TRBV20-1|TRBD1
CSARDRGNTGELFF
TGCAGTGCCCGAGACAGGGGGAACACCGGGGAGCTGTTTTTT
>TRBJ1-4|.|TRBV2|.
CASSDSPSTNEKLFF
TGTGCCAGCAGTGATTCTCCTTCAACTAATGAAAAACTGTTTTTT
>TRBJ2-2|many|TRBV29-1|TRBD1
CSVDRGLNTGELFF
TGCAGCGTCGACAGGGGGTTGAACACCGGGGAGCTGTTTTTT
>TRBJ2-7|.|TRBV7-2|TRBD1
CASSLGTGGTYEQYF
TGTGCCAGCAGCCTCGGGACAGGGGGAACCTACGAGCAGTACTTC
>TRBJ2-1|many|TRBV20-1|TRBD2
CSALAGRSYNEQFF
TGCAGTGCTCTAGCGGGCCGGTCCTACAATGAGCAGTTCTTC
>TRBJ2-1|few|TRBV5-6|.
CASSRLWGARNEQFF
TGTGCCAGCAGCCGCCTATGGGGGGCTCGGAATGAGCAGTTCTTC
>TRBJ2-2|few|TRBV20-1|.
CSASLSGSTGELFF
TGCAGTGCCAGCCTCTCAGGATCCACCGGGGAGCTGTTTTTT
>TRBJ1-2|.|TRBV19|TRBD1
CASSIPPGDRGPGGYGYTF
TGTGCCAGTAGTATCCCTCCTGGAGACAGGGGGCCCGGAGGCTATGGCTACACCTTC
>TRBJ2-5|few|TRBV15|.
CATSGRSLLETQYF
TGTGCCACCAGCGGACGTAGCCTCCTGGAGACCCAGTACTTC
>TRBJ2-3|.|TRBV7-9|TRBD2
CASSLAREDTQYF
TGTGCCAGCAGCTTAGCGCGGGAGGATACGCAGTATTTT
>TRBJ2-1|few|TRBV7-2|.
CASSLHRTNEQFF
TGTGCCAGCAGCTTGCACAGGACTAATGAGCAGTTCTTC